This T cell receptor beta chain was documented in a study of spatial heterogeneity in lung cancer. TCRdb itself ran the 5' RACE reads through MiXCR, one entry per CDR3 protein. This table has around 11,000 distinct CDR3 sequences, about 6.3% appearing once. On this clonotype itself: With the library built for alpha chains, this beta chain is off target and its frequency is not meaningful.

Described time point: sample taken at primary tumor resection. Tumor, nontumor lung or frozen PBMC supplied whole RNA, sequenced without sorting. Samples came from 70 to 80 TRACERx patients with untreated early-stage lung cancer. The sequence came from a male donor with early-stage non-small cell lung cancer. Sequenced material: PBMCs, taken at surgery.

This CDR3 reads CSARDRASSETQYF. In DNA, the CDR3 is TGCAGTGCTAGAGATAGGGCTAGCAGCGAGACCCAGTACTTC. V is TRBV20-1 and J is TRBJ2-5, with D maybe TRBD2 (5 bases). There are 14 residues in the CDR3. With 0 bases removed from V and 5 bases from J, the gap between germline ends came to 13 bases. The germline CDR1 and CDR2 sequences are DFQATT and SNEGSKA (reference sequence).